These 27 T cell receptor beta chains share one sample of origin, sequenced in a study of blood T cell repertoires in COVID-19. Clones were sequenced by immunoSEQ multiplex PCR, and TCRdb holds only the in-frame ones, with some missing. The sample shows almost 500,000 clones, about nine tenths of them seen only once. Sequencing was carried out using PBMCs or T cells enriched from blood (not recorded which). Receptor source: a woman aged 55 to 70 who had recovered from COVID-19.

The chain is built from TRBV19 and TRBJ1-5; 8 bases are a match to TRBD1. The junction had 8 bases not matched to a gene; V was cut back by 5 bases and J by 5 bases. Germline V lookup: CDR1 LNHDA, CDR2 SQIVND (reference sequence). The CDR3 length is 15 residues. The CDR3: CASSGTGGGDQPQHF. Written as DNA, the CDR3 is TGTGCCAGTAGTGGGACAGGAGGGGGGGATCAGCCCCAGCATTTT.

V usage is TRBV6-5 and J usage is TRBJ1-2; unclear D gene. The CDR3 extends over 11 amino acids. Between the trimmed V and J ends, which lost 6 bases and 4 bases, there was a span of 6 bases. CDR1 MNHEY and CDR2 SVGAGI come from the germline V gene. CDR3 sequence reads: CASRGLYGYTF. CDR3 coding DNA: TGTGCCAGCAGGGGCCTCTATGGCTACACCTTC.

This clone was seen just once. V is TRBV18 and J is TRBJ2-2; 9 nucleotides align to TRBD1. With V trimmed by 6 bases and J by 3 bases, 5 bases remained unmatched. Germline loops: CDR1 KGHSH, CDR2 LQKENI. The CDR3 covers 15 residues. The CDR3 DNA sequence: TGTGCCAGCTCGCCTGGACAGGGGTACACCGGGGAGCTGTTTTTT. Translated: CASSPGQGYTGELFF.

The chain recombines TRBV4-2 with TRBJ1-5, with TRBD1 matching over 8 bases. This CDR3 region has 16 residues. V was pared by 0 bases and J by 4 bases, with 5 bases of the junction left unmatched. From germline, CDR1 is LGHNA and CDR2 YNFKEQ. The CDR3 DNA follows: TGTGCCAGCAGCCAAGATTCAGGACAGGGAAATCAGCCCCAGCATTTT. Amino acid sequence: CASSQDSGQGNQPQHF.

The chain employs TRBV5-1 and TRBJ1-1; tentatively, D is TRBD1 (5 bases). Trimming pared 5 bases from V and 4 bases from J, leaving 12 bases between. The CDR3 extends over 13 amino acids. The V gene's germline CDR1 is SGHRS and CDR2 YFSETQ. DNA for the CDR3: TGCGCCAGCAGTTATGACAGTCGCACTGAAGCTTTCTTT. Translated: CASSYDSRTEAFF.

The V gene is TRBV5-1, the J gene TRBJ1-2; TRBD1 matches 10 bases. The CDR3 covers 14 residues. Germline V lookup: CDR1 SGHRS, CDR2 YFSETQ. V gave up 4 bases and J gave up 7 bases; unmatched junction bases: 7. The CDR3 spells CASSAGTGVRGYTF. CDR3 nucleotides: TGCGCCAGCAGCGCCGGGACAGGGGTTCGTGGCTACACCTTC.

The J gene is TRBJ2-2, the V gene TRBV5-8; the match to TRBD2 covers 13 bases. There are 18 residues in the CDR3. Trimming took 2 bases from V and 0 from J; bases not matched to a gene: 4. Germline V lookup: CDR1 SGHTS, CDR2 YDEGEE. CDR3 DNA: TGTGCCAGCAGCTTCACCGGGACTAGCGGGGCGAACACCGGGGAGCTGTTTTTT. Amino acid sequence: CASSFTGTSGANTGELFF.

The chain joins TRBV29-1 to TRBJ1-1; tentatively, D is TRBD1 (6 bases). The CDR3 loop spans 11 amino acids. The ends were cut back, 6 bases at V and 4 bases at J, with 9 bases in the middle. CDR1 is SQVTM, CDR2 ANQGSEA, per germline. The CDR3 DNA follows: TGCAGCGTCCCAGGGGCCACTGAAGCTTTCTTT. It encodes CSVPGATEAFF.

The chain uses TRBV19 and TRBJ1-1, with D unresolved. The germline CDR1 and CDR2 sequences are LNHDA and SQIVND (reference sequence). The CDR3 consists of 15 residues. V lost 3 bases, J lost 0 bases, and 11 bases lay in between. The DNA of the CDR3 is TGTGCCAGTAGTATGTCCGGGGTTCTGAACACTGAAGCTTTCTTT. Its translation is CASSMSGVLNTEAFF.

The CDR3 region is CSASSDRGVSAEAFF. Here the CDR3 DNA reads TGCAGTGCTAGTTCGGACAGGGGGGTGAGTGCTGAAGCTTTCTTT. This chain connects TRBV20-1 to TRBJ1-1; TRBD1 matches at 10 bases. CDR3 length: 15 residues. From germline, CDR1 is DFQATT and CDR2 SNEGSKA (reference sequence). Unmatched junction bases numbered 10, after V lost 3 bases and J lost 6 bases.

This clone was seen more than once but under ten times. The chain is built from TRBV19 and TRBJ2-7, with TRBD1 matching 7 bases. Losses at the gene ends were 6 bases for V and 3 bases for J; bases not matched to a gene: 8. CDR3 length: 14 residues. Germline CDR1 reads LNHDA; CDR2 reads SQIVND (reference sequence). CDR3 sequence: CASSPLDRHYEQYF. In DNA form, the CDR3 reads TGTGCCAGTAGCCCTTTGGACAGGCACTACGAGCAGTACTTC.

The CDR3 here is CASSEQLDRAHTF. The CDR3 bases are TGCGCCAGCAGTGAGCAACTTGACAGGGCCCACACCTTC. The rearrangement joins TRBV10-1 to TRBJ1-2; TRBD1 aligns across 7 bases. V trimming: 2 bases; J trimming: 12 bases; junction bases outside the gene matches: 9. Germline assignment: CDR1 WNHNN and CDR2 SYGVQD (reference sequence). The CDR3 has 13 residues.

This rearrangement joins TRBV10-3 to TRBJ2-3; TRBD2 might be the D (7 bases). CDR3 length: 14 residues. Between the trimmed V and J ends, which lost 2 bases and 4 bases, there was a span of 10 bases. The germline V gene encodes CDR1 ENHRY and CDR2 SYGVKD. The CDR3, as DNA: TGTGCCATCAGTGAGCGGGGGGCCGCAGATACGCAGTATTTT. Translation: CAISERGAADTQYF.

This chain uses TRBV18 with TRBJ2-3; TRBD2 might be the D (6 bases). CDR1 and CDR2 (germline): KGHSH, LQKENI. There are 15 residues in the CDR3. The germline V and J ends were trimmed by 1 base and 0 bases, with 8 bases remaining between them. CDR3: CASSPREASTDTQYF. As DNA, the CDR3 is TGTGCCAGCTCACCACGGGAGGCAAGCACAGATACGCAGTATTTT.

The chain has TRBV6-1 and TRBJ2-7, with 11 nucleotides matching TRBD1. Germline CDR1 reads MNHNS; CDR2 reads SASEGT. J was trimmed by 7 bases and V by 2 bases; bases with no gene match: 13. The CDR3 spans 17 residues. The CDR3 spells CASSEKSKGQGAREQYV. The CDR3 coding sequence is TGTGCCAGCAGTGAAAAGAGTAAAGGACAGGGGGCGAGGGAGCAGTACGTC.

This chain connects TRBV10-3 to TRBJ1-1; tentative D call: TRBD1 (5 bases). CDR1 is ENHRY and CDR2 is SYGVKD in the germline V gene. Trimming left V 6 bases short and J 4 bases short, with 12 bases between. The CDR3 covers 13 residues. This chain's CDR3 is CAIRGSGFTEAFF. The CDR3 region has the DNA TGTGCCATCAGGGGTTCAGGGTTCACTGAAGCTTTCTTT.

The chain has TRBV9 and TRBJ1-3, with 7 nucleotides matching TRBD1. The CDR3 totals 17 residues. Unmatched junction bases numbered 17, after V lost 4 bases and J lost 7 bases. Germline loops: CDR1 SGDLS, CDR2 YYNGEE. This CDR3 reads CASSSSGTAHLWNTIYF. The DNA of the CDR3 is TGTGCCAGCAGCTCCTCCGGGACAGCTCATCTCTGGAACACCATATATTTT.

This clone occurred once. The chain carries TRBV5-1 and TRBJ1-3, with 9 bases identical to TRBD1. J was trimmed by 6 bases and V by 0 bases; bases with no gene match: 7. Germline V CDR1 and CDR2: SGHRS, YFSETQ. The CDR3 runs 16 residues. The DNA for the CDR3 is TGCGCCAGCAGCTTGGGGGACAGGGCAAAGGAAAACACCATATATTTT. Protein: CASSLGDRAKENTIYF.

CDR3 coding DNA: TGTGCCAGCGGACAGGACGACACAGATACGCAGTATTTT. Encoded protein: CASGQDDTDTQYF. The chain couples TRBV11-3 to TRBJ2-3, with 7 bases identical to TRBD1. V shed 8 bases, J shed 2 bases, and the junction held 4 bases outside the gene matches. Germline CDR1 reads SGHNT; CDR2 reads YENEEA. This CDR3 region has 13 residues.

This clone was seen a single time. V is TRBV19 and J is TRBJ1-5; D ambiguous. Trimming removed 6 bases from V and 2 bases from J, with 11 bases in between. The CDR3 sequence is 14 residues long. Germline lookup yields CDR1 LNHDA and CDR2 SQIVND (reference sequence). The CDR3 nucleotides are TGTGCCAGTAGCCGGAGGGAGGGCAATCAGCCCCAGCATTTT. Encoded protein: CASSRREGNQPQHF.

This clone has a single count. The CDR3 is CAWSENGRKNIQYF. The CDR3 DNA reads as TGTGCCTGGAGTGAGAACGGTCGCAAAAACATTCAGTACTTC. The chain employs TRBV30 and TRBJ2-4; D is undetermined. V gave up 1 base and J gave up 3 bases, with 10 bases separating them. There are 14 residues in the CDR3. The germline CDR1 and CDR2 sequences are GTSNPN and SVGIG (reference sequence).

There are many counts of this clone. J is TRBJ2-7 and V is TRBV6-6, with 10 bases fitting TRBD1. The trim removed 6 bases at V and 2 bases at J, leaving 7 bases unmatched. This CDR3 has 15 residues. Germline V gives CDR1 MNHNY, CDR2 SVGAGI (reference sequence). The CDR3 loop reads CASRTTGTGAYEQYF. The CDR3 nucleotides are TGTGCCAGCAGGACCACCGGGACAGGGGCCTACGAGCAGTACTTC.

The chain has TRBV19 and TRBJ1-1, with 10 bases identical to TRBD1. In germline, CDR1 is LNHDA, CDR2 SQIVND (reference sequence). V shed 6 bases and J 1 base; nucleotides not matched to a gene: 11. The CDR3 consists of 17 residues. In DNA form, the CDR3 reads TGTGCCAGTAGAGTAGACAGGGGGCTAGCGTGGAACACTGAAGCTTTCTTT. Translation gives CASRVDRGLAWNTEAFF.

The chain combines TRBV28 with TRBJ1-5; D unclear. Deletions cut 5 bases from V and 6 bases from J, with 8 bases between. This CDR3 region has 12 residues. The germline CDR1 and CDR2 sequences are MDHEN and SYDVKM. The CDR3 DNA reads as TGTGCCAGCAGTGAGCTTAGTCAGCCCCAGCATTTT. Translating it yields CASSELSQPQHF.

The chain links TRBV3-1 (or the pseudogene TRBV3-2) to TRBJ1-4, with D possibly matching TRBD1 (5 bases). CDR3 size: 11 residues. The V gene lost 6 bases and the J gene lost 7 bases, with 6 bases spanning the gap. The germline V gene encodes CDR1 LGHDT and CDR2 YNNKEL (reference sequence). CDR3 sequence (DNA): TGTGCCAGCAGGGGGGGTGAAAAACTGTTTTTT. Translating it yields CASRGGEKLFF.

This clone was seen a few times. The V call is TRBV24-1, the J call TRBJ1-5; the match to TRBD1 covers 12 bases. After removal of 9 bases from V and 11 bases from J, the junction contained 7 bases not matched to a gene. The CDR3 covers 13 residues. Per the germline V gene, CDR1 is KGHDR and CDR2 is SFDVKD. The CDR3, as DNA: TGTGCCACCCTTGGGACAGGGGGCGAATCCCAGCATTTT. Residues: CATLGTGGESQHF.

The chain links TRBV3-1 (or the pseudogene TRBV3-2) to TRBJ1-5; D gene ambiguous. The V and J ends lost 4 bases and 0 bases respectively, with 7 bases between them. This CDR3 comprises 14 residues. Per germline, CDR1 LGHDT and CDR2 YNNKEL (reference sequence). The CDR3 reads CASSLLSSNQPQHF. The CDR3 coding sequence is TGTGCCAGCAGCCTCCTAAGTAGCAATCAGCCCCAGCATTTT.